This is a list of T cell receptor beta chains from one sample in a study of T cell clonotyping in hematopoietic cell transplantation. Profiled with immunoSEQ multiplex PCR; TCRdb holds only in-frame clones, not every one. The sample gives some 30,000 clones, about 74% of which show up once; less than 8% is in the top ten. Material: peripheral blood mononuclear cells, obtained before stem cell transplant. Receptor source: a woman aged 25 to 39 with chronic myeloid leukemia. Some clones in this sample may be carry-over from other donors' samples. The CDR3 runs from the conserved cysteine through the conserved F or W. A D gene is named only where the DNA matches it firmly. The size field is filled for only some rows; it gives once, few, many or a size class.

CDR3nt	CDR3aa	len	j_gene	d_gene	v_gene	abundance
TGCAGCCTAAGTCGGGACCCAGGGGGGTATGGCTACACCTTC	CSLSRDPGGYGYTF	14	TRBJ1-2	TRBD1	TRBV29-1	NA
TGTGCCAGCAGGAAGATTAGGGGCACCGGGGAGCTGTTTTTT	CASRKIRGTGELFF	14	TRBJ2-2	NA	TRBV6-5	NA
TGTGCCAGCAGCCCAATGGGGACAAAGGCGGACTATGGCTACACCTTC	CASSPMGTKADYGYTF	16	TRBJ1-2	NA	TRBV9	NA
TGCAGCCCCCACCCCCACGATGGCTACACCTTC	CSPHPHDGYTF	11	TRBJ1-2	NA	TRBV29-1	few
TGCAGCGTTGAAGGGACGGGAGCAGGGGAATATGGCTACACCTTC	CSVEGTGAGEYGYTF	15	TRBJ1-2	NA	TRBV29-1	NA
TGTGCCAGCAGCTTAGCGACCCGCATCGATACGCAGTATTTT	CASSLATRIDTQYF	14	TRBJ2-3	NA	TRBV11-1	NA
TGCAGTGCTCGATACGGGATACAGTTCTTC	CSARYGIQFF	10	TRBJ2-1	NA	TRBV20-1	NA
TGTGCCAGCAGCCAAGAGGGCGGGGCAGATACGCAGTATTTT	CASSQEGGADTQYF	14	TRBJ2-3	NA	TRBV4-2	NA
TGTGCCAGCAGTGAAGCGCTTACCGGGGGGGAGCAAGAGACCCAGTACTTC	CASSEALTGGEQETQYF	17	TRBJ2-5	TRBD2	TRBV2	NA
TGTGCCTGGAACCCCCGGGACAGGGAAGGGGTCTTCTTC	CAWNPRDREGVFF	13	TRBJ1-2	TRBD1	TRBV30	NA
TGTGCCAGCGGCCGAAAGAGCTCCGGGACACAAGAAGCTTTCTTT	CASGRKSSGTQEAFF	15	TRBJ1-1	NA	TRBV27	once
TGTGCCAGCAGCTCGGGCCCATCCGGGGGAGAGACCCAGTACTTC	CASSSGPSGGETQYF	15	TRBJ2-5	NA	TRBV5-6	NA
TGTGCCAGCAGCTTGGCGTCGGGCGTTGGCTACACCTTC	CASSLASGVGYTF	13	TRBJ1-2	NA	TRBV5-4	once
TGTGCCAGCAGCTGGACAGGGGGCCACACTGAAGCTTTCTTT	CASSWTGGHTEAFF	14	TRBJ1-1	TRBD1	TRBV2	NA
TGCGCCAGCAGCCTGATAACCTACCCCGACACCGGGGAGCTGTTTTTT	CASSLITYPDTGELFF	16	TRBJ2-2	NA	TRBV4-1	NA
TGTGCCAGCAGTTTATGGAATGAAAATTACGAGCAGTACTTC	CASSLWNENYEQYF	14	TRBJ2-7	NA	TRBV28	NA
TGTGCCAGCAGCGAGGGTAGCGGGGGCGCGCGGACAGATACGCAGTATTTT	CASSEGSGGARTDTQYF	17	TRBJ2-3	TRBD2	TRBV7-9	NA
TGTGCCAGCAGCCCGCCGACAGGGATAAGTTCGGAGCAGTACTTC	CASSPPTGISSEQYF	15	TRBJ2-7	TRBD1	TRBV9	NA
TGTGCCAGCAGCAAAAGACGGGGGGCAAACTATGGCTACACCTTC	CASSKRRGANYGYTF	15	TRBJ1-2	NA	TRBV5-6	NA
TGTGCCAGCAGCTTGATTCGACAGGGGGCTGACGCTTTCTTT	CASSLIRQGADAFF	14	TRBJ1-1	TRBD1	TRBV13	NA
TGTGCCAGCAGCCCCCCTGCGGGGACCGGGGAGCTGTTTTTT	CASSPPAGTGELFF	14	TRBJ2-2	NA	TRBV5-4	NA
TGTGCCAGCAGTTACCCAGGGGAGTTTCCCACTTATGGCTACACCTTC	CASSYPGEFPTYGYTF	16	TRBJ1-2	NA	TRBV6-6	NA
TGTGCCTGGGTCGGGACTAAGTTCTCCTACAATGAGCAGTTCTTC	CAWVGTKFSYNEQFF	15	TRBJ2-1	TRBD2	TRBV30	NA
TGTGCCAGCAGCGTAGATCACACTGCTAACTATGGCTACACCTTC	CASSVDHTANYGYTF	15	TRBJ1-2	NA	TRBV9	NA
TGCGCCAGCAGCCAAGGATGGGGCAAAAACATTCAGTACTTC	CASSQGWGKNIQYF	14	TRBJ2-4	NA	TRBV4-1	NA
TGTGCCAGCAGCATACCTTCTATGACCCAGCATTTT	CASSIPSMTQHF	12	TRBJ1-5	NA	TRBV28	once
TGTGCCAGCAGTCGGGTGGGGGGAGGGGGACAGCCCCAGCATTTT	CASSRVGGGGQPQHF	15	TRBJ1-5	NA	TRBV6-5	NA
TGCAGTGCTAGCTCTGGAGATACGCAGTATTTT	CSASSGDTQYF	11	TRBJ2-3	NA	TRBV20-1	NA
TGTGCCAGCAGTTCGGACCCTGAGGGCTACACCTTC	CASSSDPEGYTF	12	TRBJ1-2	NA	TRBV6-6	few
TGTGCCAGCAGTTTATACCAGGCCTACGAGCAGTACTTC	CASSLYQAYEQYF	13	TRBJ2-7	NA	TRBV28	NA
TGTGCCTGGAGCGGCCCGGTCCTGGTGTCCCTCCACTTT	CAWSGPVLVSLHF	13	TRBJ1-6	NA	TRBV30	NA
TGTGCCAGCAGCTTAGCAGGGGGCGTTTCCTCCTACGAGCAGTACTTC	CASSLAGGVSSYEQYF	16	TRBJ2-7	TRBD1	TRBV7-2	NA
TGTGCCTGGAGTGTTCGTGGAGAGACCCAGTACTTC	CAWSVRGETQYF	12	TRBJ2-5	NA	TRBV30	NA